These T cell receptor beta chains were read from a single sample in a study of identical twins. TCRdb processed the 5' RACE reads anew with MiXCR; each CDR3 protein has one entry. The sample contains 400,000 or so distinct CDR3 sequences, about 10% of which appear only once. Sequenced material: naive T cells sorted from blood. These receptors were obtained from a woman between 45 and 60 years old in good health. CDR3s include the opening cysteine and the closing phenylalanine or tryptophan. A row's size may be missing; if present it is once, few, many or a size class.

v_gene: TRBV10-1
abundance: .
j_gene: TRBJ2-1
CDR3aa: CASSDNRREQFF

v_gene: TRBV5-1
abundance: .
j_gene: TRBJ2-1
CDR3aa: CASSLSTSGAHNEQFF

v_gene: TRBV12-3/TRBV12-4
abundance: few
j_gene: TRBJ2-1
CDR3aa: CASSFPGRAQFF

v_gene: TRBV5-1
abundance: .
j_gene: TRBJ2-2
CDR3aa: CASSRDRGEWTGELFF

v_gene: TRBV30
abundance: .
j_gene: TRBJ2-1
CDR3aa: CASRPGSSFNEQFF

v_gene: TRBV5-1
abundance: many
j_gene: TRBJ2-1
CDR3aa: CASSFDRSSYNEQFF

v_gene: TRBV6-1
abundance: many
j_gene: TRBJ2-1
CDR3aa: CASRQGFESPLEQFF

v_gene: TRBV7-9
abundance: few
j_gene: TRBJ2-1
CDR3aa: CASSPKEEQFF

v_gene: TRBV20-1
abundance: few
j_gene: TRBJ2-2
CDR3aa: CSARDKTGGRELFF

v_gene: TRBV12-3/TRBV12-4
abundance: many
j_gene: TRBJ2-1
CDR3aa: CATHTGPSSSYNEQFF

v_gene: TRBV15
abundance: .
j_gene: TRBJ1-2
CDR3aa: CATSRDEPGQGEDGYTF

v_gene: TRBV25-1
abundance: .
j_gene: TRBJ2-5
CDR3aa: CASSDAEQGGQYF

v_gene: TRBV20-1
abundance: .
j_gene: TRBJ2-2
CDR3aa: CSARVLAGRDGELFF

v_gene: TRBV7-9
abundance: .
j_gene: TRBJ2-6
CDR3aa: CASSLSPPLSGANVLTF

v_gene: TRBV29-1
abundance: few
j_gene: TRBJ1-2
CDR3aa: CSVEAGQLYGYTF

v_gene: TRBV20-1
abundance: .
j_gene: TRBJ2-7
CDR3aa: CSARDQTSAVYEQYF

v_gene: TRBV5-1
abundance: few
j_gene: TRBJ2-2
CDR3aa: CASSLTRPGIGDTTGELFF

v_gene: TRBV27
abundance: few
j_gene: TRBJ1-4
CDR3aa: CASSSPDRGVEKLFF

v_gene: TRBV6-2/TRBV6-3
abundance: .
j_gene: TRBJ2-3
CDR3aa: CASKRELFGDTQYF

v_gene: TRBV5-1
abundance: many
j_gene: TRBJ2-3
CDR3aa: CASSLGTGGIDTQYF

v_gene: TRBV13
abundance: .
j_gene: TRBJ1-4
CDR3aa: CASSSDRAGEKLFF

v_gene: TRBV7-6
abundance: few
j_gene: TRBJ2-5
CDR3aa: CASSFGLSQETQYF

v_gene: TRBV2
abundance: .
j_gene: TRBJ2-7
CDR3aa: CASSSTAPYEQYF

v_gene: TRBV11-2
abundance: few
j_gene: TRBJ2-3
CDR3aa: CASRSLTGGLADTQYF

v_gene: TRBV29-1
abundance: many
j_gene: TRBJ1-2
CDR3aa: CSGKTGEYYGYTF

v_gene: TRBV7-6
abundance: .
j_gene: TRBJ1-4
CDR3aa: CASSFQGTGGNEKLFF

v_gene: TRBV27
abundance: few
j_gene: TRBJ2-3
CDR3aa: CASSLGRTPTDTQYF

v_gene: TRBV13
abundance: .
j_gene: TRBJ1-2
CDR3aa: CASSFRDRVYGYTF

v_gene: TRBV29-1
abundance: few
j_gene: TRBJ2-3
CDR3aa: CSGSGGTGADTQYF

v_gene: TRBV20-1
abundance: few
j_gene: TRBJ1-1
CDR3aa: CSASGGGTEAFF

v_gene: TRBV11-2
abundance: .
j_gene: TRBJ2-1
CDR3aa: CASSLNRANEQFF

v_gene: TRBV5-1
abundance: few
j_gene: TRBJ2-5
CDR3aa: CARPRVWWETQYF

v_gene: TRBV9
abundance: few
j_gene: TRBJ2-3
CDR3aa: CASSVEQGRTQYF

v_gene: TRBV12-3/TRBV12-4
abundance: many
j_gene: TRBJ2-3
CDR3aa: CASSQGITDTQYF

v_gene: TRBV20-1
abundance: few
j_gene: TRBJ1-1
CDR3aa: CSASRDSTNREAFF

v_gene: TRBV5-5
abundance: .
j_gene: TRBJ2-1
CDR3aa: CASSWATDRRYNEQFF

v_gene: TRBV6-5
abundance: many
j_gene: TRBJ1-3
CDR3aa: CASSYSRSSSGNTIYF

v_gene: TRBV11-2
abundance: .
j_gene: TRBJ2-7
CDR3aa: CASSLAEYEQYF

v_gene: TRBV6-5
abundance: many
j_gene: TRBJ2-4
CDR3aa: CASRTPGRASNIQYF

v_gene: TRBV20-1
abundance: .
j_gene: TRBJ2-1
CDR3aa: CSARRVAGANYNERFF

v_gene: TRBV29-1
abundance: few
j_gene: TRBJ2-3
CDR3aa: CSVDGAGWDDTQYF

v_gene: TRBV20-1
abundance: few
j_gene: TRBJ2-7
CDR3aa: CSARDLPYEQYF

v_gene: TRBV5-1
abundance: .
j_gene: TRBJ2-2
CDR3aa: CASSFDTPSAGELFF

v_gene: TRBV7-2
abundance: many
j_gene: TRBJ2-2
CDR3aa: CASSSTGSNTGELFF

v_gene: TRBV27
abundance: many
j_gene: TRBJ2-1
CDR3aa: CASHHGQGSYNEQFF

v_gene: TRBV29-1
abundance: .
j_gene: TRBJ2-1
CDR3aa: CSVTGQSSYNEQFF

v_gene: TRBV6-1
abundance: few
j_gene: TRBJ1-1
CDR3aa: CASSEAGGSYMAFF

v_gene: TRBV7-6
abundance: .
j_gene: TRBJ1-4
CDR3aa: CASSLAQGQRREKLFF

v_gene: TRBV11-2
abundance: .
j_gene: TRBJ2-1
CDR3aa: CASRPFGDNEQFF

v_gene: TRBV7-9
abundance: few
j_gene: TRBJ2-1
CDR3aa: CASSPLDTGSYNEQFF

v_gene: TRBV5-1
abundance: many
j_gene: TRBJ2-7
CDR3aa: CASSLGFRGPNLEQYF